This TCR beta chain emerged from a study of T-cell reconstitution after alpha-beta-depleted transplantation in children. The germline gives CDR1 ENHRY, CDR2 SYGVKD. The CDR3 runs to 13 residues. V was clipped by 8 bases and J by 8 bases, with 16 bases between them. Preparing the TCRbeta library involved the use of unique molecular identifiers. One entry per CDR3 protein, called by TCRdb with MiXCR from the PCR reads. The profile covers around 600,000 distinct CDR3 sequences, with roughly a tenth appearing a single time and about 4.3% taken by the ten largest. This receptor was obtained from a human donor who donated a stem cell graft to a child with acute myeloid leukemia. Sequencing was performed on PBMCs from the stem cell graft donor, taken from the stem cell graft. J is TRBJ2-4 and V is TRBV10-3, with D possibly matching TRBD2 (5 bases). The CDR3 reads CAIVTRLEYIQYF. The CDR3 DNA reads TGTGCCATCGTAACTAGACTTGAGTACATTCAGTACTTC.